One sample yielded the 31 T cell receptor beta chains listed below, sequenced in a study of blood T cells in healthy people across ages. Through a sample-barcoded 5' primer and a J-beta primer mix, a second PCR was run for roughly 7 to 12 cycles. MiXCR was run by TCRdb on the 5' RACE reads, yielding one entry per CDR3 protein. Among about 970,000 distinct CDR3 sequences listed, roughly half were seen once. Sequencing was done on a sample of blood. Receptor source: a woman aged 55 to 70 in good health.

V and J are TRBV6-5 and TRBJ2-2, with D possibly TRBD1 on 6 matching bases. The CDR3 is 15 amino acids. V was shortened by 0 bases and J by 5 bases, with 10 bases between the two germline ends. The V gene's germline CDR1 is MNHEY and CDR2 SVGAGI. The CDR3 bases are TGTGCCAGCAGTTACTCCAGGGGAGAGACCGGGGAGCTGTTTTTT. Its translation is CASSYSRGETGELFF.

The J gene is TRBJ2-1, the V gene TRBV28; D unresolved. CDR3 length: 14 residues. Germline V gene data show CDR1 as MDHEN and CDR2 as SYDVKM. V shed 4 bases and J shed 5 bases, with 12 bases lying between them. For the CDR3, the DNA is TGTGCCAGCAGTTCTGTGGACCAGCACAATGAGCAGTTCTTC. Protein: CASSSVDQHNEQFF.

The chain combines TRBV30 with TRBJ2-5; unclear D gene. V was clipped by 0 bases and J by 2 bases, with 7 bases between them. From germline, CDR1 is GTSNPN and CDR2 SVGIG (reference sequence). CDR3 length: 13 amino acids. This CDR3 reads CAWSVHRQETQYF. CDR3 in DNA: TGTGCCTGGAGTGTACACAGACAAGAGACCCAGTACTTC.

The chain joins TRBV21-1 to TRBJ1-1; the D call of TRBD1 is as the table states it, not checked on the DNA. TRBV21-1 is annotated as a pseudogene. The CDR3 loop spans 14 amino acids. The CDR3 nucleotides are TGTGCCACTGAGGCAGGGGGCGATCCGGTTGAAGCTTTCTTT. Translated: CATEAGGDPVEAFF.

In DNA, the CDR3 is TGTGCCATCAGTGATGACGGCGGGATTACCTACGAGCAGTACTTC. Its translation: CAISDDGGITYEQYF. The gene calls are TRBV10-3 and TRBJ2-7, with D maybe TRBD2 (6 bases). Germline values: CDR1 ENHRY, CDR2 SYGVKD. The CDR3 loop spans 15 amino acids. V was clipped by 3 bases and J by 2 bases, with 14 bases between them.

The chain carries TRBV4-2 and TRBJ2-7; 10 nucleotides agree with TRBD2. Germline assignment: CDR1 LGHNA and CDR2 YNFKEQ. This CDR3 has 15 residues. Trimming cost V 2 bases and J 4 bases; bases outside gene matches: 5. DNA of the CDR3: TGTGCCAGCAGCCAAAATCTAGCGGGAGTGTACGAGCAGTACTTC. Translating gives CASSQNLAGVYEQYF.

This clonotype has just a few counts. The V and J genes are TRBV20-1 and TRBJ1-5; no definite D call. V lost 3 bases and J 3 bases, leaving 15 bases between the germline ends. This CDR3 region has 15 residues. The germline V gene has CDR1 DFQATT and CDR2 SNEGSKA (reference sequence). This CDR3 is CSASPVSRANQPQHF. CDR3 DNA: TGCAGTGCTAGTCCAGTATCGAGGGCCAATCAGCCCCAGCATTTT.

This clonotype was found once. V gene TRBV20-1 combines with J gene TRBJ2-3; no clear D. The V gene's germline CDR1 is DFQATT and CDR2 SNEGSKA (reference sequence). This CDR3 contains 14 residues. Trimming removed 3 bases from V and 3 bases from J, with 13 bases in between. The CDR3: CSARNPESTDTQYF. DNA of the CDR3: TGCAGTGCTAGGAATCCGGAATCAACAGATACGCAGTATTTT.

This clonotype appeared once. The V gene is TRBV6-6, the J gene TRBJ2-2, with 7 bases aligning to TRBD1. Germline CDR1 MNHNY, CDR2 SVGAGI (reference sequence). The ends lost 1 base at V and 8 bases at J; junction bases unmatched: 4. The CDR3 consists of 14 residues. The CDR3: CASSYLTGAGELFF. The CDR3 nucleotides read TGTGCCAGCAGTTACTTAACAGGGGCAGGGGAGCTGTTTTTT.

This clonotype was observed a handful of times. This chain uses TRBV12-3 or TRBV12-4 with TRBJ1-4; D is uncertain. The CDR3 has 14 residues. Trimming took 3 bases from V and 2 from J, leaving 7 bases between them. The CDR3 DNA reads as TGTGCCAGCAGTTTGACACTTACTAATGAAAAACTGTTTTTT. Protein sequence: CASSLTLTNEKLFF.

This clonotype occurred a few times. V and J are TRBV5-1 and TRBJ1-6; tentative D call: TRBD1 (6 bases). Germline V CDR1 and CDR2: SGHRS, YFSETQ. The CDR3 loop spans 14 amino acids. The V end lost 0 bases, the J end lost 10 bases, and 11 bases lay between the germline ends. CDR3 residues: CASSLAGVHSPLHF. CDR3 sequence (DNA): TGCGCCAGCAGCTTGGCAGGGGTCCACTCACCCCTCCACTTT.

The table lists this clonotype with a count of one. The CDR3 DNA sequence: TGTGCCGTGACTAGCGGCTCCTACGAGCAGTACTTC. Translating it yields CAVTSGSYEQYF. The J gene is TRBJ2-7, the V gene TRBV30; 9 positions match TRBD2. Germline-derived CDR1 and CDR2 are GTSNPN and SVGIG (reference sequence). This CDR3 is 12 amino acids long. The trim removed 8 bases at V and 0 bases at J, leaving 2 bases unmatched.

The gene calls are TRBV5-1 and TRBJ2-4, with D hard to call. The CDR3 is 15 amino acids. V lost 1 base and J 5 bases, leaving 13 bases between the germline ends. CDR1 is SGHRS and CDR2 is YFSETQ in the germline V gene. The CDR3 spells CASSLTPSVQNIQYF. CDR3 coding DNA: TGCGCCAGCAGCTTGACGCCGTCCGTCCAAAACATTCAGTACTTC. The full variable domain, with the rest looked up from reference TRBV5-1 and TRBJ2-4, is KAGVTQTPRYLIKTRGQQVTLSCSPISGHRSVSWYQQTPGQGLQFLFEYFSETQRNKGNFPGRFSGRQFSNSRSEMNVSTLELGDSALYLCASSLTPSVQNIQYFGAGTRLSVL.

This chain joins TRBV12-3 or TRBV12-4 and TRBJ2-7, with TRBD1 matching over 10 bases. The V gene end was trimmed by 5 bases and the J gene end by 6 bases; junction bases not matched to a gene: 10. The CDR3 has 15 residues. The CDR3 coding sequence is TGTGCCAGCAGTAGCACCGGGACAGGGGCTGGCGAGCAGTACTTC. Protein sequence: CASSSTGTGAGEQYF.

This chain connects TRBV20-1 to TRBJ2-7; 7 nucleotides agree with TRBD2. Germline values: CDR1 DFQATT, CDR2 SNEGSKA (reference sequence). Germline trimming cut 1 base from V and 0 bases from J; bases unmatched to any gene: 6. The length of the CDR3 is 15 residues. The CDR3 reads CSARVGPSGSYEQYF. The CDR3 DNA sequence: TGCAGTGCTAGAGTCGGGCCTAGCGGCTCCTACGAGCAGTACTTC.

This clonotype has only a few counts. The chain recombines TRBV29-1 with TRBJ1-1, with a weak D call TRBD1 (5 bases). In germline, CDR1 is SQVTM, CDR2 ANQGSEA. The V and J ends lost 4 bases and 6 bases respectively, with 9 bases between them. The CDR3 sequence is 11 residues long. This chain's CDR3 is CSVGGIAEAFF. CDR3 DNA sequence: TGCAGCGTTGGGGGGATCGCTGAAGCTTTCTTT.

This chain uses TRBV12-3 or TRBV12-4 with TRBJ2-4; D might be TRBD1 (5 bases). The CDR3 consists of 15 residues. Trimming left V 0 bases short and J 4 bases short, with 10 bases between. This CDR3 reads CASSLARAKKNIQYF. CDR3 coding DNA: TGTGCCAGCAGTTTAGCCAGGGCCAAAAAAAACATTCAGTACTTC.

The V call is TRBV24-1, the J call TRBJ2-3; D not resolved. The CDR3 extends over 14 amino acids. Trimming left V 0 bases short and J 5 bases short, with 8 bases between. CDR1 is KGHDR and CDR2 is SFDVKD in the germline V gene. The DNA of the CDR3 is TGTGCCACCAGTGATTTGCATTCTATAGATACGCAGTATTTT. As protein: CATSDLHSIDTQYF.

J is TRBJ1-5 and V is TRBV10-3, with D possibly matching TRBD1 (5 bases). V lost 5 bases and J 6 bases, leaving 20 bases between the germline ends. The CDR3 consists of 16 residues. Germline CDR1 is ENHRY and CDR2 is SYGVKD. The CDR3 nucleotides are TGTGCCATCAGTTCATCCGGACGGGGGACTCTTCAGCCCCAGCATTTT. It encodes CAISSSGRGTLQPQHF.

The chain links TRBV28 to TRBJ1-6; D is perhaps TRBD1 (5 bases). The CDR3 length is 15 residues. Trimming took off 2 bases at V and 7 bases at J, with 12 bases between the two ends. Germline V lookup: CDR1 MDHEN, CDR2 SYDVKM. The CDR3: CASSLDAGNNSPLHF. The CDR3 region has the DNA TGTGCCAGCAGTTTAGACGCAGGGAACAATTCACCCCTCCACTTT. The variable domain in full, with the rest retrieved from reference TRBV28 and TRBJ1-6, is DVKVTQSSRYLVKRTGEKVFLECVQDMDHENMFWYRQDPGLGLRLIYFSYDVKMKEKGDIPEGYSVSREKKERFSLILESASTNQTSMYLCASSLDAGNNSPLHFGNGTRLTVT.

The chain combines TRBV12-3 or TRBV12-4 with TRBJ2-3; D could derive from TRBD1 or TRBD2 (5 bases each). The CDR3 consists of 17 residues. V was clipped by 5 bases and J by 0 bases, with 18 bases between them. The CDR3 sequence is CASSPGRGTSSTDTQYF. DNA of the CDR3: TGTGCCAGCAGTCCGGGACGCGGAACCTCTAGCACAGATACGCAGTATTTT.

The chain recombines TRBV4-1 with TRBJ2-7; 9 bases map to TRBD1. Germline assignment: CDR1 MGHRA and CDR2 YSYEKL. V was clipped by 4 bases and J by 5 bases; unmatched bases: 6. CDR3 length equals 14 residues. CDR3 coding DNA: TGCGCCAGCAGCCGAGGGACAGGGAGGGACGAGCAGTACTTC. Translating gives CASSRGTGRDEQYF.

The chain is built from TRBV6-1 and TRBJ2-4; TRBD1 matches at 7 bases. Judging by the DNA end, TRBJ2-7 fits better; the J call may be wrong. This CDR3 contains 15 residues. Per the germline V gene, CDR1 is MNHNS and CDR2 is SASEGT. In nucleotides, the CDR3 is TGTGCCAGCAGTGAGTGGCAGGGGGACACCTACGAGCAGTACTTC. Translated: CASSEWQGDTYEQYF.

The chain couples TRBV5-6 to TRBJ1-2; D remains unclear. CDR3 length: 12 residues. Deletions cut 0 bases from V and 8 bases from J, with 8 bases between. Germline CDR1 and CDR2: SGHDT and YYEEEE. In nucleotides, the CDR3 is TGTGCCAGCAGCTTGGGCCGTAGGGGCTACACCTTC. This codes for CASSLGRRGYTF.

This clonotype has only a few counts. The chain carries TRBV25-1 and TRBJ2-7; maybe TRBD2 (7 bases). This CDR3 has 15 residues. The V gene lost 5 bases and the J gene lost 7 bases, with 21 bases spanning the gap. In germline, CDR1 is MGHDK, CDR2 SYGVNS. The DNA for the CDR3 is TGTGCCAGCAGTCCCCTACGGGGGGCCGTTGAAGAGCAGTACTTC. Amino acids: CASSPLRGAVEEQYF.

This clonotype turned up a few times. This chain connects TRBV20-1 to TRBJ2-1; 11 bases are shared with TRBD2. Per the germline V gene, CDR1 is DFQATT and CDR2 is SNEGSKA (reference sequence). The ends lost 4 bases at V and 2 bases at J; junction bases unmatched: 4. The CDR3 is made up of 15 amino acids. The CDR3 sequence: CSAINSGRAYNEQFF. The CDR3 bases are TGCAGTGCTATTAATAGCGGGAGGGCCTACAATGAGCAGTTCTTC.

The V and J genes are TRBV7-3 and TRBJ2-4; 7 nucleotides line up with TRBD2. Germline CDR1 reads SGHTA; CDR2 reads FQGTGA. The CDR3 loop spans 16 amino acids. The V and J ends lost 9 bases and 1 base, in that order; junction bases with no gene match: 12. CDR3: CASRWGKRGAKNIQYF. DNA for the CDR3: TGTGCCAGTCGATGGGGGAAGCGGGGCGCCAAAAACATTCAGTACTTC.

Only a few counts were recorded for this clonotype. No DNA is shown, since the ends of the CDR3 on it are uncertain; the CDR3 is the one TCRdb lists. The chain has TRBV28 and TRBJ2-5; TRBD1 was called by the table and not checked on the DNA. CDR1 is MDHEN and CDR2 is SYDVKM in the germline V gene. The CDR3 extends over 16 residues, inclusive of both ends. CDR3 sequence: CASSFGSGVSGKTQYF.

The chain has TRBV24-1 and TRBJ2-1; no reliable D call. The J call may be in error: the DNA end matches TRBJ2-7 better. Germline V gives CDR1 KGHDR, CDR2 SFDVKD. This CDR3 has 12 residues. CDR3 sequence (DNA): TGTGCCACCAGTAAGACCGGGTACGAGCAGTACTTC. Its translation: CATSKTGYEQYF.

This clonotype was picked up a small number of times. V usage is TRBV15 and J usage is TRBJ2-7; 8 bases are shared with TRBD2. Germline CDR1 is LNHNV and CDR2 is YYDKDF (reference sequence). The CDR3 length is 19 residues. Trimming removed 1 base from V and 4 bases from J; junction bases left unmatched: 18. CDR3 sequence (DNA): TGTGCCACCAGCAGAGCTCGGCCGGGAGGGCCCCAAAACAGATACGAGCAGTACTTC. Amino acids: CATSRARPGGPQNRYEQYF.

The CDR3 DNA reads TGCAGCGTTCTCCGACAGGGGAGAGGCGATGAGCAGTTCTTC. Its translation is CSVLRQGRGDEQFF. The V call is TRBV29-1, the J call TRBJ2-1; 8 nucleotides line up with TRBD1. Trimming removed 5 bases from V and 8 bases from J; junction bases left unmatched: 11. The CDR3 runs to 14 residues. Germline CDR1 SQVTM, CDR2 ANQGSEA.